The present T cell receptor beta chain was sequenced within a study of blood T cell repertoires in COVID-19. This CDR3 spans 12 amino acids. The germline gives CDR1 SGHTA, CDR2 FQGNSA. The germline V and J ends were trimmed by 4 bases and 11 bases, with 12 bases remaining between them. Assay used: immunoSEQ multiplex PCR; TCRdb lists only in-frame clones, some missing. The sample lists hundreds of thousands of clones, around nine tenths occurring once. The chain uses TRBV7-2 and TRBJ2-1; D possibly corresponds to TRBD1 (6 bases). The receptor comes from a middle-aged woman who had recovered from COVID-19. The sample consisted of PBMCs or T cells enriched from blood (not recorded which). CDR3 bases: TGTGCCAGCAGCTACAGGGACCTGAAGCAGTTCTTC. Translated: CASSYRDLKQFF. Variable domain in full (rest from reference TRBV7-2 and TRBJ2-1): GAGVSQSPSNKVTEKGKDVELRCDPISGHTALYWYRQSLGQGLEFLIYFQGNSAPDKSGLPSDRFSAERTGGSVSTLTIQRTQQEDSAVYLCASSYRDLKQFFGPGTRLTVL.